This record concerns one T cell receptor beta chain sequence. Its antigen is not identified. The record originates from a study of memory CD4+ T cells and cytomegalovirus serostatus. The CDR3 consists of 16 residues. Germline V gene lookup returns CDR1 ENHRY and CDR2 SYGVKD. The V and J ends lost 2 bases and 0 bases, in that order; junction bases with no gene match: 6. Single viable CD3+CD4+CD8-CD45RO+ cells were sorted as the memory CD4+ T cells. The table came from immunoSEQ multiplex PCR; TCRdb's copy has only in-frame clones and leaves some out. The table lists more than 55,000 clones, approximately 78% of them singletons. Broader study findings: The CMV-associated TCR signature appears largely within the CD4+ memory repertoire.

This chain connects TRBV10-3 to TRBJ2-7; the match to TRBD1 covers 8 bases. Sequencing was done on a sample of memory CD4+ T cells from blood. The sequence derives from an adult in good health and CMV-seronegative. CDR3 DNA sequence: TGTGCCATCAGTGAGGGTGGGGACAGGAGCTCCTACGAGCAGTACTTC. This codes for CAISEGGDRSSYEQYF.